A single sample gave rise to the 27 T cell receptor beta chains below, sequenced in a study of early T cells in non-severe SARS-CoV-2 infection. One entry per CDR3 protein results from TCRdb running MiXCR on the 5' RACE reads. Here the sample spans roughly 60,000 distinct CDR3 sequences, under 7.5% being singletons. Sequenced here: whole blood, sampled at baseline. These receptor sequences come from an adult who was a healthcare worker with PCR-confirmed SARS-CoV-2 infection or an uninfected control (not recorded which).

This clonotype was recorded at least ten times. J is TRBJ1-5 and V is TRBV12-5; D might be TRBD1 (6 bases). This CDR3 contains 17 residues. Looked up from germline, CDR1 is LGHNT and CDR2 is FRNRAP. V lost 5 bases, J lost 3 bases, and 20 bases lay in between. CDR3 region: CASGVQGSSRLNQPQHF. The DNA for the CDR3 is TGTGCTAGTGGTGTACAGGGTTCCTCTCGTCTCAATCAGCCCCAGCATTTT.

This clonotype was detected ten times or more. The chain links TRBV4-2 to TRBJ2-1; 9 bases are a match to TRBD2. V gave up 0 bases and J gave up 9 bases; unmatched junction bases: 9. The CDR3 contains 16 residues. Germline assignment: CDR1 LGHNA and CDR2 YNFKEQ. The CDR3 loop reads CASSQDPSGVYGEQFF. In nucleotides, the CDR3 is TGTGCCAGCAGCCAAGACCCTAGCGGGGTTTACGGTGAGCAGTTCTTC.

In its sample, this clonotype was seen a few times. V and J are TRBV24-1 and TRBJ2-7; perhaps TRBD1 as D (5 bases). The germline V gene encodes CDR1 KGHDR and CDR2 SFDVKD. The CDR3 is 18 residues long. V lost 0 bases and J lost 4, with 21 bases in between. The CDR3 loop reads CATSDLGAVRDSEYEQYF. The CDR3 DNA follows: TGTGCCACCAGTGATTTGGGGGCCGTACGAGACAGTGAATACGAGCAGTACTTC.

This clonotype was observed a handful of times. V is TRBV5-4 and J is TRBJ1-1; D is perhaps TRBD1 (5 bases). The V end was cut by 6 bases, the J end by 1 base, with 13 bases between. CDR3 length: 14 residues. Germline loops: CDR1 SGHNT, CDR2 YYREEE (reference sequence). For the CDR3, the DNA is TGTGCCAGCATCCAGGGTGGGGGGAACACTGAAGCTTTCTTT. This sequence encodes CASIQGGGNTEAFF.

The sample holds many counts of this clonotype. The V gene is TRBV5-1, the J gene TRBJ1-1, with TRBD1 matching over 7 bases. Germline V gives CDR1 SGHRS, CDR2 YFSETQ. V was pared by 6 bases and J by 4 bases, with 9 bases of the junction left unmatched. The CDR3 is 14 residues long. The CDR3 region is CASNPIPGGTEAFF. CDR3 nucleotides: TGCGCCAGCAACCCTATCCCAGGGGGCACTGAAGCTTTCTTT.

The sample holds many counts of this clonotype. The chain recombines TRBV18 with TRBJ2-7, with TRBD2 matching 9 bases. CDR1 is KGHSH, CDR2 LQKENI, per germline. The length of the CDR3 is 15 residues. The V and J ends lost 9 bases and 6 bases, in that order; junction bases with no gene match: 15. The DNA for the CDR3 is TGTGCCAGTAAACCCCCTAGCGGGGACCTATCCGAGCAGTACTTC. This encodes CASKPPSGDLSEQYF.

This clonotype has ten or more counts. The chain has TRBV10-2 and TRBJ2-2, with D tentatively TRBD2 (5 bases). Trimming left V 4 bases short and J 8 bases short, with 8 bases between. Germline CDR1 and CDR2: WSHSY and SAAADI. The CDR3 is made up of 12 amino acids. CDR3 sequence reads: CASSAGMGELFF. The CDR3 coding sequence is TGCGCCAGCAGTGCGGGGATGGGGGAGCTGTTTTTT.

This clonotype has a count of ten or more. The V call is TRBV20-1, the J call TRBJ2-1; a weak D match, TRBD2 (5 bases). CDR3 length: 13 amino acids. With 3 bases removed from V and 11 bases from J, the gap between germline ends came to 17 bases. Germline V gene sequence: CDR1 DFQATT, CDR2 SNEGSKA (reference sequence). The DNA of the CDR3 is TGCAGTGCTAGCGGTCGGGATACAATGAAGCAGTTCTTC. Encoded protein: CSASGRDTMKQFF.

This clonotype was recorded a few times. The chain combines TRBV24-1 with TRBJ2-2; D gene unclear. The CDR3 length is 16 residues. Germline CDR1 is KGHDR and CDR2 is SFDVKD. V shed 7 bases and J shed 0 bases, with 14 bases lying between them. The CDR3 region is CATSQARAANTGELFF. The CDR3 DNA sequence: TGTGCCACCAGCCAGGCTAGGGCCGCGAACACCGGGGAGCTGTTTTTT.

The V and J genes are TRBV5-1 and TRBJ1-2; D is perhaps TRBD1 (6 bases). In germline, CDR1 is SGHRS, CDR2 YFSETQ. Trimming pared 5 bases from V and 4 bases from J, leaving 24 bases between. This CDR3 is 17 amino acids long. Here the CDR3 reads CASRLSPNRDIVYGYTF. As DNA, the CDR3 is TGCGCCAGCAGACTTAGCCCAAACCGGGACATAGTCTATGGCTACACCTTC.

The chain couples TRBV12-3 or TRBV12-4 to TRBJ2-1; the D gene could be TRBD1 or TRBD2 (6 bases each). The CDR3 length is 13 residues. The V and J ends lost 3 bases and 10 bases respectively, with 13 bases between them. DNA for the CDR3: TGTGCCAGCAGTTTGTCGGGGGCAGGAGAGCAGTTCTTC. This gives the protein CASSLSGAGEQFF.

This clonotype has more than one count but fewer than ten. The chain joins TRBV7-2 to TRBJ1-2; no clear D. The CDR3 consists of 14 residues. Trimming took 3 bases from V and 0 from J, leaving 8 bases between them. Looked up from germline, CDR1 is SGHTA and CDR2 is FQGNSA. The CDR3 loop reads CASSFGPANYGYTF. The CDR3 DNA reads as TGTGCCAGCAGCTTCGGCCCAGCTAACTATGGCTACACCTTC.

This clonotype was seen at least ten times. The gene calls are TRBV7-6 and TRBJ1-5; D unclear. Trimming removed 3 bases from V and 0 bases from J, with 3 bases in between. The CDR3 has 13 residues. CDR1 and CDR2 from the germline V gene are SGHVS and FNYEAQ. The CDR3, as DNA: TGTGCCAGCAGCTTCAATAGCAATCAGCCCCAGCATTTT. It is translated as CASSFNSNQPQHF. Supplemented by reference TRBV7-6 and TRBJ1-5, the full variable domain reads GAGVSQSPRYKVTKRGQDVALRCDPISGHVSLYWYRQALGQGPEFLTYFNYEAQQDKSGLPNDRFSAERPEGSISTLTIQRTEQRDSAMYRCASSFNSNQPQHFGDGTRLSIL.

This clonotype has more than one count but fewer than ten. The V call is TRBV29-1, the J call TRBJ2-3; D is perhaps TRBD2 (5 bases). Germline V lookup: CDR1 SQVTM, CDR2 ANQGSEA. The CDR3 extends over 12 amino acids. Trimming left V 6 bases short and J 8 bases short, with 15 bases between. DNA for the CDR3: TGCAGCGTCGGACTCAGGCGAGGTACGCAGTATTTT. Translating gives CSVGLRRGTQYF.

This clonotype was recorded many times. The rearrangement joins TRBV29-1 to TRBJ2-7; D may be TRBD2 (5 bases). The CDR3 spans 16 residues. The germline gives CDR1 SQVTM, CDR2 ANQGSEA. Trimming pared 3 bases from V and 1 base from J, leaving 19 bases between. CDR3 in amino acids: CSVEWGSRGSSYEQYF. DNA for the CDR3: TGCAGCGTTGAGTGGGGATCCCGGGGTTCTTCCTACGAGCAGTACTTC.

This clonotype was found many times. V is TRBV10-3 and J is TRBJ1-3; D not certain. Germline loops: CDR1 ENHRY, CDR2 SYGVKD. Trimming removed 0 bases at V and 0 bases at J, with 6 bases between. The CDR3 runs 15 residues. CDR3 nucleotide sequence: TGTGCCATCAGTGAGTCGTGGGTCTCTGGAAACACCATATATTTT. It specifies CAISESWVSGNTIYF.

V usage is TRBV24-1 and J usage is TRBJ2-1, with D maybe TRBD2 (7 bases). In germline, CDR1 is KGHDR, CDR2 SFDVKD. The CDR3 has 16 residues. Trimming took 3 bases from V and 0 from J, leaving 11 bases between them. CDR3 residues: CATSDTGGSSYNEQFF. DNA for the CDR3: TGTGCCACCAGTGATACGGGGGGCAGCTCCTACAATGAGCAGTTCTTC.

This clonotype was counted a few times. CDR3 bases: TGCGCCAGCAGCCTCCGACTAGCGGGGGTCCTTCCTCTATTCTTC. Protein sequence: CASSLRLAGVLPLFF. The rearrangement uses TRBV4-3 and TRBJ2-1, with 12 bases that match TRBD2. Germline assignment: CDR1 LGHNA and CDR2 YSLEER. This CDR3 comprises 15 residues. V lost 4 bases and J lost 16; bases outside the gene matches: 14.

V usage is TRBV11-3 and J usage is TRBJ2-1, with D possibly TRBD1 on 5 matching bases. The CDR3 runs 16 residues. V was cut by 1 base and J by 1 base, with 11 bases left in between. The germline CDR1 and CDR2 sequences are SGHNT and YENEEA. CDR3 DNA: TGTGCCAGCAGCTTAGGGTCAGGGTCGTCCTACAATGAGCAGTTCTTC. Protein: CASSLGSGSSYNEQFF.

This clonotype came up many times. J is TRBJ2-3 and V is TRBV29-1, with 14 nucleotides matching TRBD2. V gave up 6 bases and J gave up 0 bases; unmatched junction bases: 14. This CDR3 has 19 residues. Germline CDR1 and CDR2: SQVTM and ANQGSEA. For the CDR3, the DNA is TGCAGCGTCCCCGTCGGACTAGCGGGGGGATTAGCTAGCACAGATACGCAGTATTTT. Its protein is CSVPVGLAGGLASTDTQYF.

V usage is TRBV24-1 and J usage is TRBJ1-2; TRBD1 might be the D (5 bases). CDR1 and CDR2 from the germline V gene are KGHDR and SFDVKD. The CDR3 consists of 12 residues. V was trimmed by 7 bases and J by 4 bases, leaving 9 bases between them. Here the CDR3 DNA reads TGTGCCACCAGCGGGACGTCCTATGGCTACACCTTC. Its protein product is CATSGTSYGYTF.

The chain links TRBV4-3 to TRBJ2-7, with D unclear. Between the trimmed V and J ends, which lost 2 bases and 1 base, there was a span of 12 bases. The CDR3 has 15 residues. CDR1 and CDR2 (germline): LGHNA, YSLEER. The CDR3 region has the DNA TGCGCCAGCAGCCAAATAACACACGTATCCTACGAGCAGTACTTC. Translation gives CASSQITHVSYEQYF.

This clonotype occurred a few times. The J gene is TRBJ1-1, the V gene TRBV5-1, with 10 bases fitting TRBD1. Germline CDR1 and CDR2: SGHRS and YFSETQ. The CDR3 length is 13 residues. Losses at the gene ends were 3 bases for V and 6 bases for J; bases not matched to a gene: 2. The chain's CDR3 is CASSWDRGPEAFF. DNA for the CDR3: TGCGCCAGCAGCTGGGACAGGGGCCCTGAAGCTTTCTTT.

This clonotype has a count of ten or more. This rearrangement joins TRBV19 to TRBJ2-3, with TRBD2 matching over 11 bases. This CDR3 spans 17 amino acids. CDR1 is LNHDA, CDR2 SQIVND, per germline (reference sequence). V dropped 5 bases and J dropped 2; count of bases not matched to a gene: 9. The CDR3 DNA reads TGTGCCAGTAGTCGGAGGTGGGGACTAGCGGACACAGATACGCAGTATTTT. It codes for CASSRRWGLADTDTQYF.

The chain uses TRBV7-3 and TRBJ2-1, with D perhaps matching TRBD2 (5 bases). Germline V gene lookup returns CDR1 SGHTA and CDR2 FQGTGA. Trimming removed 0 bases from V and 7 bases from J, with 13 bases in between. The CDR3 totals 15 residues. The CDR3 region is CASSLTYAGQNEQFF. For the CDR3, the DNA is TGTGCCAGCAGCTTAACGTACGCGGGCCAAAATGAGCAGTTCTTC. The full variable domain, completed using reference TRBV7-3 and TRBJ2-1, is GAGVSQTPSNKVTEKGKYVELRCDPISGHTALYWYRQSLGQGPEFLIYFQGTGAADDSGLPNDRFFAVRPEGSVSTLKIQRTERGDSAVYLCASSLTYAGQNEQFFGPGTRLTVL.

Ten or more counts support this clonotype. The chain uses TRBV7-8 and TRBJ2-3; possibly TRBD2 for D (6 bases). Germline V lookup: CDR1 SGHVS, CDR2 FQNEAQ. V gave up 3 bases and J gave up 8 bases, with 9 bases separating them. This CDR3 is 12 amino acids long. CDR3 region: CASSFRESTQYF. The DNA for the CDR3 is TGTGCCAGCAGCTTTCGGGAGTCTACGCAGTATTTT. The full variable domain, completed using reference TRBV7-8 and TRBJ2-3, is GAGVSQSPRYKVAKRGQDVALRCDPISGHVSLFWYQQALGQGPEFLTYFQNEAQLDKSGLPSDRFFAERPEGSVSTLKIQRTQQEDSAVYLCASSFRESTQYFGPGTRLTVL.

The CDR3 region is CASSVGASYEQYF. The DNA of the CDR3 is TGTGCCAGCAGCGTAGGAGCCTCCTACGAGCAGTACTTC. The chain has TRBV9 and TRBJ2-7; no clear D gene. Germline V gene lookup returns CDR1 SGDLS and CDR2 YYNGEE. This CDR3 contains 13 residues. V lost 0 bases and J lost 0, with 4 bases in between.